This T cell receptor beta chain is drawn from a study of human T cells and chemical hapten exposure. About the research overall: It was small differences in pooled library volume that mainly caused per-sample TCR yields to vary. Study-level points and caveats: DPC sensitization produced no change in TCRs with frequency above 1 in 1000.

Total RNA was isolated from whole blood that had not been fractionated. As the library was built, unique molecular identifiers were attached to individual cDNA molecules. Per the authors' pipeline: A per-sample median of roughly 97,000 TCRs was observed, with a range of about 20,000 to 700,000. TCRdb used MiXCR to reprocess the 5' RACE reads, holding one entry per CDR3 protein. TCRdb, not the authors, supplied the V and J calls. The table includes 70,000 to 85,000 distinct CDR3 sequences, about 16% detected once. This clonotype was observed at least ten times. Its antigen is not identified. This receptor was taken from a female donor in good health.

Written as DNA, the CDR3 is TGCAGTGCTAGCTTAGGGGGTTCTGGAAACACCATATATTTT. The encoded protein is CSASLGGSGNTIYF. The rearrangement uses TRBV20-1 and TRBJ1-3, with a possible D match to TRBD1 (6 bases). V gave up 3 bases and J gave up 1 base, with 10 bases separating them. Germline CDR1 DFQATT, CDR2 SNEGSKA (reference sequence). The CDR3 length is 14 residues.